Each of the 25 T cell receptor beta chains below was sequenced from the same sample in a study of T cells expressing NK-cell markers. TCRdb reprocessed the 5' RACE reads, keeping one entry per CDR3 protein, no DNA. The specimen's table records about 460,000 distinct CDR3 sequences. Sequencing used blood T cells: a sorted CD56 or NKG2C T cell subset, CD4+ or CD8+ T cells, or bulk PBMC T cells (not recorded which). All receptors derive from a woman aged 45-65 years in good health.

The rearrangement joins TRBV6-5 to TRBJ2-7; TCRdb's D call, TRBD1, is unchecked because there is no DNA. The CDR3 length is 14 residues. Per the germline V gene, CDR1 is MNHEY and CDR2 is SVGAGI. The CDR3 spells CASRPRTTTREQYF.

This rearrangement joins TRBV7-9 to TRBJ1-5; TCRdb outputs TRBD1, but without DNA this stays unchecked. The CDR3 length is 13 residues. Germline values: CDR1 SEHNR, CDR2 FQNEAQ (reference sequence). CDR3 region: CASSVRGSQPQHF.

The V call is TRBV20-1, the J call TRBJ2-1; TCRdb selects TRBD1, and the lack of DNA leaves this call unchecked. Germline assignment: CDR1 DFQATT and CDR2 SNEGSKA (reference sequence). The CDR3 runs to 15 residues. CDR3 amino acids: CSARDWGQGVDEQFF.

The CDR3 reads CSATPTTGEHEAFF. The chain carries TRBV20-1 and TRBJ1-1; TCRdb's D gene call, TRBD1, goes unchecked for lack of DNA. This CDR3 is built from 14 residues. From germline, CDR1 is DFQATT and CDR2 SNEGSKA (reference sequence).

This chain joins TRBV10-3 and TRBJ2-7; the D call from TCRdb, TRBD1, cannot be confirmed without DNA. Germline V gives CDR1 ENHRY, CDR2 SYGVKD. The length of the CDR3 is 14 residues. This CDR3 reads CAISGAGKTYEQYF.

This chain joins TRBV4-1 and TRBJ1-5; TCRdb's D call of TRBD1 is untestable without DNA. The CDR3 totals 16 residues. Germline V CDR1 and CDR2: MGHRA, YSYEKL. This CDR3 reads CASSRSGQGGNQPQHF.

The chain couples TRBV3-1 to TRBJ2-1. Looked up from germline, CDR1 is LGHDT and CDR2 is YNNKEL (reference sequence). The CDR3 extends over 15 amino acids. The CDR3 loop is CASSQGLVAYNEQFF.

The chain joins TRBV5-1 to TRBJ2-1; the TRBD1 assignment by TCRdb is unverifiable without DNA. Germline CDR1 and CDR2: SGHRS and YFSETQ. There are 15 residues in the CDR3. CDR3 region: CASSLDTPRSHEQFF.

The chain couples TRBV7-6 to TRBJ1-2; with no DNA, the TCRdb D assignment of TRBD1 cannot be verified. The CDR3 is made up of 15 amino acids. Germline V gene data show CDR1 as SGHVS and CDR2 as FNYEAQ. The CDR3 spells CASSVGTGTGYGYTF.

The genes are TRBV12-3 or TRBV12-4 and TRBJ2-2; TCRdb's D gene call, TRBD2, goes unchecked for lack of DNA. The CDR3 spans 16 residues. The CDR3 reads CASGLSAGVNTGELFF.

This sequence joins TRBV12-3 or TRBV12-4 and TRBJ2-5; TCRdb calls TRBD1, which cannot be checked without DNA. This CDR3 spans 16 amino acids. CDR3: CASSPHPGRQGETQYF.

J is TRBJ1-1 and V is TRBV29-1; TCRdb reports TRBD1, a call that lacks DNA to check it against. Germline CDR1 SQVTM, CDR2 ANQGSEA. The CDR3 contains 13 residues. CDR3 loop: CSVRSGADTEAFF.

CDR3 region: CSAERVSNQPQHF. The chain couples TRBV20-1 to TRBJ1-5. CDR1 is DFQATT and CDR2 is SNEGSKA in the germline V gene (reference sequence). This CDR3 comprises 13 residues.

This chain's CDR3 is CASSLGSKPYEQYF. V usage is TRBV5-1 and J usage is TRBJ2-7. Looked up from germline, CDR1 is SGHRS and CDR2 is YFSETQ. The CDR3 spans 14 residues.

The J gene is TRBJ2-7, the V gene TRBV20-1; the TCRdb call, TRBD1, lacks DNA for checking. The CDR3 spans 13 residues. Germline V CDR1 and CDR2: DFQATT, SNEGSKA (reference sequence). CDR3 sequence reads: CSARDRTGLAQYF.

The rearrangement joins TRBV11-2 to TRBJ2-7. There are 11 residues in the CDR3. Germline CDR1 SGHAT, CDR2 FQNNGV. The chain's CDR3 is CASSYQHEQYF.

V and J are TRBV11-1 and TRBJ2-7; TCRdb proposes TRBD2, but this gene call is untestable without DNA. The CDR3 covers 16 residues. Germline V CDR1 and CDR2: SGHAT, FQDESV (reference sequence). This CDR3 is CASSTLSGRSSYEQYF.

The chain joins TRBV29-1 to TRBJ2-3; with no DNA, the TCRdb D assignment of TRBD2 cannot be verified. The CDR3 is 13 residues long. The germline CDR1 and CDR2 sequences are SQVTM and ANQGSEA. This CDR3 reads CSARRGGGDTQYF.

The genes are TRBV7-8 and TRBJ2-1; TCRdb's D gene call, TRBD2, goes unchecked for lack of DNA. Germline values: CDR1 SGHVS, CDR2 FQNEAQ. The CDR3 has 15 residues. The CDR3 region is CASSYLAGASDEQFF.

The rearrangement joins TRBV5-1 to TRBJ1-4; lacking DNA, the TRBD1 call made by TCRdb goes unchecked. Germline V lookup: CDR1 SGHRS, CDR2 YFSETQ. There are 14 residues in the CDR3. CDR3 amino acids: CASSLDRGDEKLFF.

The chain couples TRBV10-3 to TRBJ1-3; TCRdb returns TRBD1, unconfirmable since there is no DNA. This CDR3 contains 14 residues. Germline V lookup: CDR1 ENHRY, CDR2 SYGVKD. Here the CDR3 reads CAISGDLSGNTIYF.

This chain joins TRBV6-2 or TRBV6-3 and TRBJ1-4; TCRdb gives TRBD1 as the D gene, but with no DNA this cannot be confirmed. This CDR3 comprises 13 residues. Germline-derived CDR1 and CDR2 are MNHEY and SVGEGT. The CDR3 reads CASRPDIREKLFF.

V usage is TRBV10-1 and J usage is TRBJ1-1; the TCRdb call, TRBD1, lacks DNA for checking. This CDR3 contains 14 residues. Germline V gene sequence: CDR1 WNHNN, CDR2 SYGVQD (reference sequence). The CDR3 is CASSQGRQGEGAFF.

The CDR3 sequence: CASSPGQGANQPQHF. This rearrangement joins TRBV9 to TRBJ1-5; TCRdb calls TRBD1, which cannot be checked without DNA. CDR1 is SGDLS and CDR2 is YYNGEE in the germline V gene. The CDR3 has 15 amino acids.

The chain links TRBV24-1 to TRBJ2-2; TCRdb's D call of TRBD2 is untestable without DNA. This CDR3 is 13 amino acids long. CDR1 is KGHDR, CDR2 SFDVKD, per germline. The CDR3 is CATTSGVPGELFF.